This TCR beta chain was identified in a study of regulatory T cells in long-lasting Graves disease. Study-level points and caveats: Among the persistent patients, fewer than 3,000 public clonotypes were shared, more than the approximately 970 shared among new patients. Persistent Graves' cases showed lower TCR diversity than newly diagnosed cases.

Time point specified: persistent/refractory GD, antithyroid drugs over 5 years with positive TRAb. RNA extracted from PBMCs served as the sequencing template. The germline V gene has CDR1 SGHVS and CDR2 FQNEAQ. The CDR3 totals 16 residues. J gave up 2 bases and V 4 bases, and 4 bases lay outside the gene matches. Libraries of TCR beta came from iRepertoire HTBI primers plus Arm-PCR of CDR3 regions. TCRdb re-called the multiplex PCR reads with MiXCR, one entry per CDR3 protein. The sample lists hundreds of thousands of distinct CDR3 sequences, roughly a fifth seen once, with approximately 14% in the top ten. In the case of this clonotype: Antigen specificity is unknown.

Sequenced material: peripheral blood mononuclear cells (PBMCs), taken when the disease was refractory, from a patient treated with antithyroid drugs. The source is a female donor with Graves disease. The chain is built from TRBV7-8 and TRBJ2-7; 14 bases map to TRBD2. CDR3 amino acids: CASSSGTSGSPYEQYF. The CDR3 nucleotides are TGTGCCAGCAGCTCAGGGACTAGCGGGAGCCCCTACGAGCAGTACTTC.